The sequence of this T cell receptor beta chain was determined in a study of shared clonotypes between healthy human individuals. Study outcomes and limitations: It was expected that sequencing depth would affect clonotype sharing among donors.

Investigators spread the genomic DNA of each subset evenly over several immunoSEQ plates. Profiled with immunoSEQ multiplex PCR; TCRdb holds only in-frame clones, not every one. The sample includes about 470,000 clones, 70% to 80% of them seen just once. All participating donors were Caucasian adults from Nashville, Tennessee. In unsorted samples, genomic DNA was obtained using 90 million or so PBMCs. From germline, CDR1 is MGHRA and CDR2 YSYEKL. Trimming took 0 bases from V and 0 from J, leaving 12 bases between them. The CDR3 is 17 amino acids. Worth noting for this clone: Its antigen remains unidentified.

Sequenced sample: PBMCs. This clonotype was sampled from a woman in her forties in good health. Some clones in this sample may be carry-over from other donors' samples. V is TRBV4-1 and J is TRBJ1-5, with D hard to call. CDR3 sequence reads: CASSQEVVTYSNQPQHF. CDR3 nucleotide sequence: TGCGCCAGCAGCCAAGAAGTAGTCACCTATAGCAATCAGCCCCAGCATTTT.